The 21 T cell receptor beta chains reported below all come from one sample, sequenced in a study of a mutant IDH1 vaccine in newly diagnosed glioma (dated by TCRdb to the early 2020s). Per the publication, the time point label means: week 47, end of study. Every vaccine dose consisted of 300 ug of a 20-mer mutant IDH1 peptide in Montanide, administered subcutaneously together with topical imiquimod. Receptors were amplified or captured by the immunoSEQ multiplex PCR assay. TCRdb holds this immuneACCESS table with in-frame rearrangements only. Some clones are missing; in checked studies, unresolved V genes explain under half, and the rest has no known cause. This sample has some 30,000 clones in its table, and 80% to 85% of those were observed once. The ten largest clonotypes hold 25% to 35% of the sample. Antigen specificity for these receptors is unknown. Sequenced material: PBMCs, taken from a glioma patient whose treatment included an IDH1 peptide vaccine. The source is a man younger than 40 with glioma.

A few counts support this clone. The chain joins TRBV2 to TRBJ2-6; TRBD2 matches 7 bases. V dropped 6 bases and J dropped 4; count of bases not matched to a gene: 3. CDR1 SNHLY and CDR2 FYNNEI come from the germline V gene. The CDR3 has 14 residues. The CDR3 DNA reads as TGTGCCAGCAGGGGGGGGGTAGGGGCCAACGTCCTGACTTTC. Translated, it gives CASRGGVGANVLTF.

This clone was seen a few times. This chain links TRBV6-1 with TRBJ1-5; D is ambiguous. This CDR3 spans 15 amino acids. CDR1 is MNHNS, CDR2 SASEGT, per germline. V lost 10 bases to trimming and J lost 0 bases, with 16 bases between them. The CDR3 DNA follows: TGTGCCACCTTATCCGACTTCTTTAGCAATCAGCCCCAGCATTTT. This translates into CATLSDFFSNQPQHF.

The gene calls are TRBV6-5 and TRBJ1-5, with 7 nucleotides matching TRBD1. The CDR3 sequence is 14 residues long. Trimming at V came to 4 bases and at J to 6 bases, leaving 6 bases not matched to a gene. Looked up from germline, CDR1 is MNHEY and CDR2 is SVGAGI. Here the CDR3 reads CASSSQGVGQPQHF. The CDR3 bases are TGTGCCAGCAGTTCGCAGGGGGTTGGTCAGCCCCAGCATTTT.

V gene TRBV9 combines with J gene TRBJ1-1; D is unclear. The CDR3 sequence is 13 residues long. Germline CDR1 SGDLS, CDR2 YYNGEE. V lost 3 bases, J lost 4 bases, and 10 bases lay in between. The CDR3 here is CASSANWGTEAFF. CDR3 DNA sequence: TGTGCCAGCAGCGCCAACTGGGGCACTGAAGCTTTCTTT.

The CDR3 nucleotides are TGTGCCAGCTCTGACTACATAGAAGCTTTCTTT. Protein sequence: CASSDYIEAFF. This chain joins TRBV18 and TRBJ1-1, with D hard to call. The V and J ends lost 6 bases and 8 bases respectively, with 10 bases between them. The germline gives CDR1 KGHSH, CDR2 LQKENI. This CDR3 is built from 11 residues.

This chain connects TRBV5-4 to TRBJ1-6; possibly TRBD1 for D (6 bases). The V and J ends lost 2 bases and 2 bases respectively, with 14 bases between them. Germline assignment: CDR1 SGHNT and CDR2 YYREEE (reference sequence). The CDR3 covers 17 residues. The CDR3 is CASSLPSTGTYNSPLHF. The DNA of the CDR3 is TGTGCCAGCAGCTTACCCTCGACAGGCACCTATAATTCACCCCTCCACTTT.

The chain couples TRBV30 to TRBJ2-3; 11 bases are a match to TRBD2. The germline V gene has CDR1 GTSNPN and CDR2 SVGIG (reference sequence). The trim removed 3 bases at V and 2 bases at J, leaving 16 bases unmatched. The CDR3 consists of 19 residues. The CDR3 DNA reads as TGTGCCTGGAGAAGGGGGGTTAGCGGGGGGGTGCGAAACACAGATACGCAGTATTTT. Protein product: CAWRRGVSGGVRNTDTQYF.

The chain has TRBV5-1 and TRBJ2-1; 7 nucleotides agree with TRBD2. Germline CDR1 and CDR2: SGHRS and YFSETQ. V dropped 3 bases and J dropped 2; count of bases not matched to a gene: 8. The CDR3 sequence is 16 residues long. The CDR3 loop is CASSSGGGSTYNEQFF. The CDR3 DNA reads TGCGCCAGCAGCTCCGGAGGCGGGAGCACCTACAATGAGCAGTTCTTC.

This clone appeared a single time. The CDR3 loop reads CASRPVGRAEAFF. The CDR3 DNA sequence: TGTGCCAGCAGACCCGTAGGGAGGGCTGAAGCTTTCTTT. The chain is built from TRBV28 and TRBJ1-1; D remains unclear. The CDR3 has 13 residues. The germline gives CDR1 MDHEN, CDR2 SYDVKM. Trimming took 6 bases from V and 6 from J, leaving 14 bases between them.

This chain connects TRBV20-1 to TRBJ2-5; D is unclear. Trimming left V 3 bases short and J 5 bases short, with 7 bases between. The CDR3 spans 11 residues. From germline, CDR1 is DFQATT and CDR2 SNEGSKA (reference sequence). This CDR3 is CSASYGETQYF. The DNA of the CDR3 is TGCAGTGCTAGTTACGGGGAGACCCAGTACTTC.

The chain employs TRBV6-5 and TRBJ2-2, with 10 nucleotides matching TRBD1. This CDR3 comprises 15 residues. With 5 bases clipped from V and 3 bases from J, the junction kept 3 bases outside the gene matches. Germline loops: CDR1 MNHEY, CDR2 SVGAGI. DNA for the CDR3: TGTGCCAGCAGTACGGACAGGGGGGACACCGGGGAGCTGTTTTTT. This gives the protein CASSTDRGDTGELFF.

The chain's CDR3 is CASSLGAEKLFF. The CDR3 bases are TGTGCCAGCAGCTTAGGGGCTGAAAAACTGTTTTTT. The gene calls are TRBV7-6 and TRBJ1-4; D call uncertain. The CDR3 extends over 12 amino acids. Germline-derived CDR1 and CDR2 are SGHVS and FNYEAQ. Trimming removed 1 base from V and 7 bases from J, with 4 bases in between.

This clone was detected once. V gene TRBV29-1 combines with J gene TRBJ2-5, with TRBD1 matching 11 bases. The germline gives CDR1 SQVTM, CDR2 ANQGSEA. The CDR3 consists of 14 residues. With V trimmed by 4 bases and J by 4 bases, 5 bases remained unmatched. In DNA, the CDR3 is TGCAGCGTTGGTAGGACAGGGGGCGGAGAGACCCAGTACTTC. It encodes CSVGRTGGGETQYF.

The chain recombines TRBV7-2 with TRBJ2-1, with D unclear. The CDR3 contains 11 residues. Trimming left V 2 bases short and J 6 bases short, with 2 bases between. Germline CDR1 SGHTA, CDR2 FQGNSA. The CDR3 DNA reads TGTGCCAGCAGCTTATTCAATGAGCAGTTCTTC. This translates into CASSLFNEQFF.

V usage is TRBV7-2 and J usage is TRBJ2-7, with D perhaps assigned TRBD1 or TRBD2 (5 bases each). This CDR3 contains 15 residues. Deletions cut 5 bases from V and 1 base from J, with 15 bases between. The V gene's germline CDR1 is SGHTA and CDR2 FQGNSA. The CDR3 protein is CASSVAGTVSYEQYF. The CDR3 nucleotides are TGTGCCAGCAGCGTGGCCGGGACGGTATCCTACGAGCAGTACTTC.

The chain joins TRBV7-2 to TRBJ1-1; D is uncertain. The CDR3 runs 17 residues. V lost 6 bases and J 1 base, leaving 21 bases between the germline ends. Germline V gene sequence: CDR1 SGHTA, CDR2 FQGNSA. The CDR3 DNA reads TGTGCCAGCAGTCTATGGGGAGGGAGCGTAAAGAACACTGAAGCTTTCTTT. Amino acids: CASSLWGGSVKNTEAFF.

The V gene is TRBV30, the J gene TRBJ2-5; possibly TRBD1 or TRBD2 for D (6 bases each). Trimming took off 7 bases at V and 0 bases at J, with 12 bases between the two ends. The V gene's germline CDR1 is GTSNPN and CDR2 SVGIG (reference sequence). The CDR3 length is 13 residues. CDR3 sequence reads: CASAGEDQETQYF. For the CDR3, the DNA is TGTGCCTCCGCAGGGGAGGACCAAGAGACCCAGTACTTC.

V is TRBV18 and J is TRBJ2-5; 11 positions match TRBD2. This CDR3 comprises 17 residues. CDR1 and CDR2 from the germline V gene are KGHSH and LQKENI. V shed 5 bases and J 0 bases; nucleotides not matched to a gene: 8. CDR3 sequence reads: CASSSKTSGGHQETQYF. The DNA of the CDR3 is TGTGCCAGCTCATCCAAAACTAGCGGGGGACACCAAGAGACCCAGTACTTC.

The V call is TRBV5-1, the J call TRBJ2-3, with 16 bases aligning to TRBD2. CDR3 length equals 19 residues. The germline gives CDR1 SGHRS, CDR2 YFSETQ. V trimming: 4 bases; J trimming: 5 bases; junction bases outside the gene matches: 13. The CDR3 loop reads CASSPDRGLAGGRVDTQYF. CDR3 in DNA: TGCGCCAGCAGCCCTGACAGGGGACTAGCGGGGGGGCGTGTAGATACGCAGTATTTT.

CDR3 nucleotides: TGCGCCAGCAGCCAGGGGGAAGTTCGGGTCCAAGAGACCCAGTACTTC. It yields the protein CASSQGEVRVQETQYF. This sequence joins TRBV4-1 and TRBJ2-5; D possibly matches TRBD1 or TRBD2 (5 bases each). Germline CDR1 is MGHRA and CDR2 is YSYEKL. Trimming took off 3 bases at V and 1 base at J, with 15 bases between the two ends. The CDR3 has 16 residues.

This chain uses TRBV5-1 with TRBJ1-2; TRBD1 is a possible D gene (5 bases). Trimming took off 0 bases at V and 6 bases at J, with 9 bases between the two ends. This CDR3 has 13 residues. Germline-derived CDR1 and CDR2 are SGHRS and YFSETQ. The CDR3 DNA follows: TGCGCCAGCAGCTTGGGTAGGGGAGATGGCTACACCTTC. Translation: CASSLGRGDGYTF. The full variable domain, rest sourced from reference TRBV5-1 and TRBJ1-2, is KAGVTQTPRYLIKTRGQQVTLSCSPISGHRSVSWYQQTPGQGLQFLFEYFSETQRNKGNFPGRFSGRQFSNSRSEMNVSTLELGDSALYLCASSLGRGDGYTFGSGTRLTVV.